This TCR beta chain was profiled in a study of T cells expressing NK-cell markers. The overall study: The TCR beta repertoires were obtained from sorted CD3+CD56+NKG2C+, CD3+CD56+NKG2C- and CD3+CD56-NKG2C+ T cells. Study-wide points: Dominant NKG2C+ clonotypes accounted for about 1.0-8% of CD8+ T cells in a handful of donors. Also leading the CD3+CD56-NKG2C+ fraction in a handful of donors were these clonotypes. The study did not resolve the HCMV specificity of expanded NKG2C+ T cell clones.

Germline CDR1 and CDR2: KGHDR and SFDVKD. The CDR3 runs 16 residues. Remarks on this clonotype: As yet, its antigen is unknown.

TCRdb reprocessed the 5' RACE reads and reports one entry per CDR3 protein, with no DNA. Its clone listing holds roughly 390,000 distinct CDR3 sequences. The receptor comes from a woman in her forties or fifties in good health. Sequencing used blood T cells: a sorted CD56 or NKG2C T cell subset, CD4+ or CD8+ T cells, or bulk PBMC T cells (not recorded which). This rearrangement joins TRBV24-1 to TRBJ1-5; TCRdb indicates TRBD1, and absent DNA this call remains unverified. CDR3 amino acids: CATSDSGGKVNQPQHF.